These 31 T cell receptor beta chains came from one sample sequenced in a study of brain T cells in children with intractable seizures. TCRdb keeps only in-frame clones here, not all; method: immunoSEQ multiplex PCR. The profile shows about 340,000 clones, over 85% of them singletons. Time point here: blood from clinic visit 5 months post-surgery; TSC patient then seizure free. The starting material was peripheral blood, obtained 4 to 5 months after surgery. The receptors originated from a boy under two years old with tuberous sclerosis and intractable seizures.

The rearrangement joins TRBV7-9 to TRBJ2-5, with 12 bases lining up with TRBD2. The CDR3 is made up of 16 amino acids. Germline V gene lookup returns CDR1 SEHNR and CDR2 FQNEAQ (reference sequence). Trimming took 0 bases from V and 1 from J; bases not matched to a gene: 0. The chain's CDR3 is CASSLATSGGQETQYF. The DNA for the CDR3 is TGTGCCAGCAGCTTAGCGACTAGCGGGGGCCAAGAGACCCAGTACTTC.

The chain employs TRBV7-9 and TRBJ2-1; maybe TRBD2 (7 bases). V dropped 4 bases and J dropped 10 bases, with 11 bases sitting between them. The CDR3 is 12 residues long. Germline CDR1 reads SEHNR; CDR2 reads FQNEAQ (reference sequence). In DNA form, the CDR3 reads TGTGCCAGCAGCTCGAGGGGGGGAGAGCAGTTCTTC. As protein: CASSSRGGEQFF.

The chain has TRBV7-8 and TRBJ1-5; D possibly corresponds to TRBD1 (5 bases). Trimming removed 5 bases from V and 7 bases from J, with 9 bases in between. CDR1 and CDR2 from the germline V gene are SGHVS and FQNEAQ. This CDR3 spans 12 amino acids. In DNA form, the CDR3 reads TGTGCCAGCAGCCCCAGGGAACAGCCCCAGCATTTT. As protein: CASSPREQPQHF.

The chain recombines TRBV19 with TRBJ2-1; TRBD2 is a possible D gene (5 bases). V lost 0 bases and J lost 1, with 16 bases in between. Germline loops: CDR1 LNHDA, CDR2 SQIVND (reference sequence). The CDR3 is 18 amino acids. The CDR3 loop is CASSIDNSGMGSYNEQFF. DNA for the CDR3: TGTGCCAGTAGTATAGATAACAGCGGAATGGGGTCCTACAATGAGCAGTTCTTC.

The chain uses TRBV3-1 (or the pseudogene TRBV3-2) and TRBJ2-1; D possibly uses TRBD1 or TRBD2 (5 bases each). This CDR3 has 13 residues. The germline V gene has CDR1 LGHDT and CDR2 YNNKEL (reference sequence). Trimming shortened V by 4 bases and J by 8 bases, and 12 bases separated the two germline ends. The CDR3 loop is CASSRSGADEQFF. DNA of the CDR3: TGTGCCAGCAGCCGGTCCGGGGCGGATGAGCAGTTCTTC.

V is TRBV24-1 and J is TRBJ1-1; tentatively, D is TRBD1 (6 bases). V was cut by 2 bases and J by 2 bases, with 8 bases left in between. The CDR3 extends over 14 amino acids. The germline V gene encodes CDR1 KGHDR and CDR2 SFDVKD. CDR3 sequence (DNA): TGTGCCACCAGTGATTCGACAGGAAACACTGAAGCTTTCTTT. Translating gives CATSDSTGNTEAFF.

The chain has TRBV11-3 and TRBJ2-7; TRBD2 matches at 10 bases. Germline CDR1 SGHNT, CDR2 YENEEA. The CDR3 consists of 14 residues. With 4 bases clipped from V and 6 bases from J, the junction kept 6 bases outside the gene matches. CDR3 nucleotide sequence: TGTGCCAGCAGCTCTTTAGCGGGAGGCTCCGAGCAGTACTTC. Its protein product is CASSSLAGGSEQYF.

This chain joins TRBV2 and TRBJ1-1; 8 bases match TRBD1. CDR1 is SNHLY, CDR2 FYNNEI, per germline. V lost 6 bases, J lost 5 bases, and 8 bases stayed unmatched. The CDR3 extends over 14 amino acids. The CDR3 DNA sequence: TGTGCCAGCAGGGACAGGGTTGGGCGGACTGAAGCTTTCTTT. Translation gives CASRDRVGRTEAFF.

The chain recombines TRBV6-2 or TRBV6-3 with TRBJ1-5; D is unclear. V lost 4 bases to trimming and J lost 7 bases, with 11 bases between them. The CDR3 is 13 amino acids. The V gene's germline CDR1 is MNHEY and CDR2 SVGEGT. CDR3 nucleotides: TGTGCCAGCAGTTTACACGGCGGCCAGCCCCAGCATTTT. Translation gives CASSLHGGQPQHF.

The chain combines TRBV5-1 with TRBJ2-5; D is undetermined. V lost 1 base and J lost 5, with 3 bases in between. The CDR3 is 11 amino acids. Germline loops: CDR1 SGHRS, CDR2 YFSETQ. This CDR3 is CASSLWETQYF. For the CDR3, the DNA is TGCGCCAGCAGCTTGTGGGAGACCCAGTACTTC.

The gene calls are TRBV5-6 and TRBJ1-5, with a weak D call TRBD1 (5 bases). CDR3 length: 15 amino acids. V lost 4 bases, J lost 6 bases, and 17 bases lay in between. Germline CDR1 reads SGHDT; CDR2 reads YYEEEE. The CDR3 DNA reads TGTGCCAGCAGCACCGGGGCCGAGGAGGGTCAGCCCCAGCATTTT. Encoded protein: CASSTGAEEGQPQHF. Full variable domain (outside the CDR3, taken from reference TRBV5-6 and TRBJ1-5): DAGVTQSPTHLIKTRGQQVTLRCSPKSGHDTVSWYQQALGQGPQFIFQYYEEEERQRGNFPDRFSGHQFPNYSSELNVNALLLGDSALYLCASSTGAEEGQPQHFGDGTRLSIL.

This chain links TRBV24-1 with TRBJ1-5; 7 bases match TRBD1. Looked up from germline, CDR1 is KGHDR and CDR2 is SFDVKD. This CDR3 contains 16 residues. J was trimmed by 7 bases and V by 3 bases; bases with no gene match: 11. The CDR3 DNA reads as TGTGCCACCAGTGATAAACAGGGGTTTGCCCTCCAGCCCCAGCATTTT. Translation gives CATSDKQGFALQPQHF.

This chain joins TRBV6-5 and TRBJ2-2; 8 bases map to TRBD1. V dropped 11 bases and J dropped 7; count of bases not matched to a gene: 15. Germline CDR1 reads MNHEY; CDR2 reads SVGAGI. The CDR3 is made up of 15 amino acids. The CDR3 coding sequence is TGTGCCTGCTCCAGGGGGCTGGAGAGTGGCGGGGAGCTGTTTTTT. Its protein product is CACSRGLESGGELFF.

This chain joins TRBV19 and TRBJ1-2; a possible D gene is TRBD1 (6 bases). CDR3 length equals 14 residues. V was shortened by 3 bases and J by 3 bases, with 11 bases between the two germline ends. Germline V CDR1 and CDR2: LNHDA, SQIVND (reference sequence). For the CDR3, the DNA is TGTGCCAGTAGTATCCCCGCAGGGGACTATGGCTACACCTTC. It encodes CASSIPAGDYGYTF.

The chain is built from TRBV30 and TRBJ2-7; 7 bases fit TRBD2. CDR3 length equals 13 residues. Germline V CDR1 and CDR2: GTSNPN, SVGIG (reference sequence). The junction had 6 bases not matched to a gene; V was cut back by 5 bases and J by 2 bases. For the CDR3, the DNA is TGTGCCTGGGGAGACCGGGAGGCCTACGAGCAGTACTTC. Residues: CAWGDREAYEQYF.

CDR3 sequence reads: CATSSGRTGANVLTF. CDR3 sequence (DNA): TGTGCCACCAGCAGTGGCCGAACCGGGGCCAACGTCCTGACTTTC. V is TRBV15 and J is TRBJ2-6; D uncertain. This CDR3 has 15 amino acids. V gave up 3 bases and J gave up 4 bases, with 10 bases separating them. The germline V gene has CDR1 LNHNV and CDR2 YYDKDF (reference sequence). Full variable domain (rest looked up from reference TRBV15 and TRBJ2-6): DAMVIQNPRYQVTQFGKPVTLSCSQTLNHNVMYWYQQKSSQAPKLLFHYYDKDFNNEADTPDNFQSRRPNTSFCFLDIRSPGLGDTAMYLCATSSGRTGANVLTFGAGSRLTVL.

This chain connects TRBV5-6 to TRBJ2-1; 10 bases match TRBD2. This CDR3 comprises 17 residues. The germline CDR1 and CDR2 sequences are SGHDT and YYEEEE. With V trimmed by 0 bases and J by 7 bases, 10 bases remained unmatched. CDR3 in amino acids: CASSLDIAGGFFNEQFF. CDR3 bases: TGTGCCAGCAGCTTGGACATAGCGGGAGGTTTTTTTAATGAGCAGTTCTTC.

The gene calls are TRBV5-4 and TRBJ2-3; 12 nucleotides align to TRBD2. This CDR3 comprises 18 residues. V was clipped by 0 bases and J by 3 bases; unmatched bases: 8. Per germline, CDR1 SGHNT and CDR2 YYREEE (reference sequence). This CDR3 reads CASSLAFRTSGDTDTQYF. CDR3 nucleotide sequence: TGTGCCAGCAGCTTGGCCTTCAGGACTAGCGGGGATACAGATACGCAGTATTTT. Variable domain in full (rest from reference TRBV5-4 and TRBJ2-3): ETGVTQSPTHLIKTRGQQVTLRCSSQSGHNTVSWYQQALGQGPQFIFQYYREEENGRGNFPPRFSGLQFPNYSSELNVNALELDDSALYLCASSLAFRTSGDTDTQYFGPGTRLTVL.

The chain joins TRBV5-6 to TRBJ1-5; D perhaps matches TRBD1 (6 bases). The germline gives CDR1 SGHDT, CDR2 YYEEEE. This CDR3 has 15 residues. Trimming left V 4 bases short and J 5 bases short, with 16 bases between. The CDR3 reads CASSQGIGVDQPQHF. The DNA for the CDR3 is TGTGCCAGCAGCCAGGGGATAGGGGTGGATCAGCCCCAGCATTTT.

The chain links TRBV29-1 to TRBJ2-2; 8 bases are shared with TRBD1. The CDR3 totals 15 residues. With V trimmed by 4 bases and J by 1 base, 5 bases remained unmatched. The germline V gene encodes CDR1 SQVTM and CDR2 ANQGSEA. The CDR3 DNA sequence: TGCAGCGTTGCCGTCAGGGGGCTGAACACCGGGGAGCTGTTTTTT. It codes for CSVAVRGLNTGELFF.

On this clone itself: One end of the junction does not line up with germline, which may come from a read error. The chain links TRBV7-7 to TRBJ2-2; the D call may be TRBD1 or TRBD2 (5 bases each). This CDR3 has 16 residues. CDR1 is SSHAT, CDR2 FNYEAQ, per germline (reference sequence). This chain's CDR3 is CASSLEYGTDTGELFF. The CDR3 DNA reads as TGTGCTAGCAGCTTAGAGTACGGGACGGACACCGGGGAGCTGTTTTTT.

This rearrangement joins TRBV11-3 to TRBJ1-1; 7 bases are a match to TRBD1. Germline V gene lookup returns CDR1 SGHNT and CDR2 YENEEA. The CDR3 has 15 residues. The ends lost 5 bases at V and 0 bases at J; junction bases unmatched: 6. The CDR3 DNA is TGTGCCAGCAGCCCAGGGGGTGGGATGAACACTGAAGCTTTCTTT. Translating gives CASSPGGGMNTEAFF.

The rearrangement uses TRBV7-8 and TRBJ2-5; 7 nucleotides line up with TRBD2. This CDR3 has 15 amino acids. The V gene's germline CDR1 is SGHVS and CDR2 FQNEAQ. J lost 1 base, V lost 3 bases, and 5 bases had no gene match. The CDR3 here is CASSFRPSGQETQYF. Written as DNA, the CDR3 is TGTGCCAGCAGCTTCCGCCCTAGCGGCCAAGAGACCCAGTACTTC.

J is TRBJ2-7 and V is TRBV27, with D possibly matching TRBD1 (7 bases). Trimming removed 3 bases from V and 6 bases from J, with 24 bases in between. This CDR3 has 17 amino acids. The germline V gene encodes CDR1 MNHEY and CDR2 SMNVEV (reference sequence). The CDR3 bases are TGTGCCAGCAGTTTGGGGGAGGTCCGACAGGGTCTGACCGAGCAGTACTTC. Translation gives CASSLGEVRQGLTEQYF.

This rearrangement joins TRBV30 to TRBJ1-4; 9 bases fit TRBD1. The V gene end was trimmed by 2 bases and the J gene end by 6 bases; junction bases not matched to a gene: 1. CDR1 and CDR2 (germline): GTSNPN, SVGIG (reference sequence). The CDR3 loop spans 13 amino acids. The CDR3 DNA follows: TGTGCCTGGAGTCGGGACAGGGATGAAAAACTGTTTTTT. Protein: CAWSRDRDEKLFF. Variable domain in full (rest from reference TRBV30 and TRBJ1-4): SQTIHQWPATLVQPVGSPLSLECTVEGTSNPNLYWYRQAAGRGLQLLFYSVGIGQISSEVPQNLSASRPQDRQFILSSKKLLLSDSGFYLCAWSRDRDEKLFFGSGTQLSVL.

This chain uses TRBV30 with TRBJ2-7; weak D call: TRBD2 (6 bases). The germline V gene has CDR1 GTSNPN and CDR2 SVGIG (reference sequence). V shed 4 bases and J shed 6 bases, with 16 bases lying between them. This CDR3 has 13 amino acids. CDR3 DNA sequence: TGTGCCTGGACGTATTGGTCGGGAGCCGAGCAGTACTTC. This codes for CAWTYWSGAEQYF.

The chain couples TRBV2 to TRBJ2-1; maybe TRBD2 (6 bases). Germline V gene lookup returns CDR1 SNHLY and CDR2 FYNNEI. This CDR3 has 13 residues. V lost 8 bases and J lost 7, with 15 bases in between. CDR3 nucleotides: TGTGCCAGCCTGGTGGGGGGTCCGAATGAGCAGTTCTTC. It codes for CASLVGGPNEQFF.

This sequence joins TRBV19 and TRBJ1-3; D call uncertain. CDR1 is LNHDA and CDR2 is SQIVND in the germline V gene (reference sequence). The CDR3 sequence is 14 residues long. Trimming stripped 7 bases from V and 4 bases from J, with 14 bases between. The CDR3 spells CASITPGSGNTIYF. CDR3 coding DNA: TGTGCCAGTATCACTCCCGGCTCCGGAAACACCATATATTTT.

The CDR3 sequence is CASSLGREASPYGYTF. DNA of the CDR3: TGTGCCAGCAGCTTGGGACGTGAGGCCAGCCCCTATGGCTACACCTTC. The chain links TRBV5-6 to TRBJ1-2; the D is unclear. The CDR3 contains 16 residues. Trimming took 0 bases from V and 4 from J, leaving 16 bases between them. Germline V gives CDR1 SGHDT, CDR2 YYEEEE.

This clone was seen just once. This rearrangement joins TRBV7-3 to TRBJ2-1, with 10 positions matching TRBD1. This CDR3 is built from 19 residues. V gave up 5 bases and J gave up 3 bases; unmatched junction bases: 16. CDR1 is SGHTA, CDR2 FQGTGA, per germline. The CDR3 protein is CASSPTHFADRGNYNEQFF. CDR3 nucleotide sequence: TGTGCCAGCAGCCCGACCCATTTCGCGGACAGGGGGAACTACAATGAGCAGTTCTTC. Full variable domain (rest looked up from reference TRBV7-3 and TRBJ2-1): GAGVSQTPSNKVTEKGKYVELRCDPISGHTALYWYRQSLGQGPEFLIYFQGTGAADDSGLPNDRFFAVRPEGSVSTLKIQRTERGDSAVYLCASSPTHFADRGNYNEQFFGPGTRLTVL.

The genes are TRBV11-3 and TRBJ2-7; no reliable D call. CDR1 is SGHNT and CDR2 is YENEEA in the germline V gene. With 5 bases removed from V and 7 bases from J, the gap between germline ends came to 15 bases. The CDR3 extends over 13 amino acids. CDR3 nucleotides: TGTGCCAGCAGCCCCCCCTCAGTCTGGGAGCAGTACTTC. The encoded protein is CASSPPSVWEQYF.